The clone carrying this T cell receptor beta chain was picked up a small number of times. This entry belongs to a study of tumour-infiltrating T cells in Burkitt lymphoma. Looking at the study overall: Survival, overall and progression-free, tracked with productive clonality.

Clones were sequenced by immunoSEQ multiplex PCR, and TCRdb holds only the in-frame ones, with some missing. The table has 560 or so clones, 9.5% to 13% seen once. Germline CDR1 SGHDT, CDR2 YYEEEE. Trimming cost V 4 bases and J 0 bases, with 2 bases left between them. CDR3 length: 11 amino acids. The clonotype was recovered from a human donor with diffuse large B-cell lymphoma. Some clones in this sample may be carry-over from other donors' samples. Sequencing input: tumor tissue. This chain connects TRBV5-6 to TRBJ2-7; D call uncertain. The CDR3 spells CASSDSYEQYF. For the CDR3, the DNA is TGTGCCAGCAGCGACTCCTACGAGCAGTACTTC.